These 10 T cell receptor beta chains share one sample of origin, sequenced in a study of blood T cell repertoires in COVID-19. Measured with immunoSEQ multiplex PCR; TCRdb has only the in-frame clones, and not every one. The table records hundreds of thousands of clones, about 85% of them present only once. Material: PBMCs or T cells enriched from blood (not recorded which). The receptors were sampled from a woman aged 55-70 years who had recovered from COVID-19.

V and J are TRBV6-1 and TRBJ1-3; possible D gene TRBD1, 5 bases. From germline, CDR1 is MNHNS and CDR2 SASEGT. Trimming cost V 2 bases and J 0 bases, with 17 bases left between them. The CDR3 has 18 residues. The CDR3: CASSERFLGLRSGNTIYF. The CDR3 bases are TGTGCCAGCAGTGAAAGATTTCTGGGGCTTCGCTCTGGAAACACCATATATTTT.

The chain couples TRBV9 to TRBJ1-1; D is perhaps TRBD1 (5 bases). This CDR3 is 13 amino acids long. The V and J ends lost 2 bases and 4 bases respectively, with 9 bases between them. Germline V gene sequence: CDR1 SGDLS, CDR2 YYNGEE. The CDR3 reads CASSVLGGTEAFF. CDR3 coding DNA: TGTGCCAGCAGCGTGTTGGGGGGCACTGAAGCTTTCTTT.

The chain is built from TRBV2 and TRBJ2-3, with D possibly TRBD2 on 6 matching bases. CDR3 size: 16 residues. Trimming stripped 4 bases from V and 10 bases from J, with 24 bases between. Per germline, CDR1 SNHLY and CDR2 FYNNEI. CDR3 loop: CASSAGLILNRSAQYF. CDR3 sequence (DNA): TGTGCCAGCAGTGCGGGACTGATTTTGAATAGGAGTGCGCAGTATTTT.

This chain uses TRBV27 with TRBJ2-2, with 7 bases aligning to TRBD2. CDR1 and CDR2 from the germline V gene are MNHEY and SMNVEV (reference sequence). The CDR3 is 14 residues long. Trimming removed 8 bases from V and 3 bases from J; junction bases left unmatched: 6. This CDR3 is CASRRAGDTGELFF. In DNA form, the CDR3 reads TGTGCCAGCCGGCGGGCGGGGGACACCGGGGAGCTGTTTTTT.

The count of this clone is one. This chain links TRBV7-2 with TRBJ2-4, with TRBD1 as a possible D gene (5 bases). Germline-derived CDR1 and CDR2 are SGHTA and FQGNSA. With 1 base removed from V and 1 base from J, the gap between germline ends came to 11 bases. The CDR3 runs 16 residues. The CDR3: CASSLERGWAKNIQYF. CDR3 bases: TGTGCCAGCAGCTTAGAAAGGGGTTGGGCCAAAAACATTCAGTACTTC.

This chain links TRBV28 with TRBJ2-7; D might be TRBD1 (5 bases). The germline V and J ends were trimmed by 3 bases and 10 bases, with 13 bases remaining between them. The CDR3 has 12 amino acids. Germline loops: CDR1 MDHEN, CDR2 SYDVKM. The CDR3 DNA follows: TGTGCCAGCAGTTTTAAAAGGGGCCGTCAGTACGTC. The encoded protein is CASSFKRGRQYV.

The rearrangement links TRBV19 to TRBJ1-1, with D unresolved. V lost 3 bases and J lost 1, with 9 bases in between. Looked up from germline, CDR1 is LNHDA and CDR2 is SQIVND (reference sequence). The CDR3 is 14 residues long. The CDR3 sequence is CASSISEGNTEAFF. The DNA for the CDR3 is TGTGCCAGTAGTATTTCGGAGGGGAACACTGAAGCTTTCTTT.

The genes are TRBV5-1 and TRBJ2-1; tentative D call: TRBD2 (6 bases). Germline CDR1 SGHRS, CDR2 YFSETQ. With 4 bases removed from V and 2 bases from J, the gap between germline ends came to 16 bases. There are 16 residues in the CDR3. CDR3 coding DNA: TGCGCCAGCAGCCTATCCGGCGGGGCCCCCTACAATGAGCAGTTCTTC. It is translated as CASSLSGGAPYNEQFF.

The chain is built from TRBV11-3 and TRBJ2-5, with TRBD2 as a possible D gene (6 bases). Trimming took off 8 bases at V and 3 bases at J, with 19 bases between the two ends. This CDR3 has 15 residues. From germline, CDR1 is SGHNT and CDR2 YENEEA. The CDR3 DNA sequence: TGTGCCAGCCAGGCCTCGGCCAGGGAGGAAGAGACCCAGTACTTC. The encoded protein is CASQASAREEETQYF.

The chain is built from TRBV14 and TRBJ1-1, with TRBD1 matching 12 bases. CDR1 is SGHDN, CDR2 FVKESK, per germline. V was clipped by 4 bases and J by 5 bases; unmatched bases: 5. The CDR3 has 15 residues. CDR3 in DNA: TGTGCCAGCAGCCGGGACAGGGGGCGAATTACTGAAGCTTTCTTT. This encodes CASSRDRGRITEAFF.